These 25 T cell receptor beta chains came from one sample sequenced in a study of beta chain features in type 1 diabetes. The entirety of the isolated RNA underwent reverse transcription, so expressed TCRB transcripts were sequenced. Assay: immunoSEQ multiplex PCR; the TCRdb copy retains only in-frame clones and omits some. This sample has about 180,000 clones, with 10% to 15% found just once. Sequenced material: central memory CD4+ T cells from blood. The source is a woman aged 18-29 years in good health.

The V and J genes are TRBV15 and TRBJ2-7; the match to TRBD1 covers 7 bases. Germline CDR1 LNHNV, CDR2 YYDKDF (reference sequence). After removal of 0 bases from V and 1 base from J, the junction contained 3 bases not matched to a gene. This CDR3 spans 15 amino acids. The CDR3 DNA reads as TGTGCCACCAGCAGAGAGATGGGACAGTCCTACGAGCAGTACTTC. This gives the protein CATSREMGQSYEQYF.

There are a few counts of this clone. CDR3: CASSEDRGVYEQYF. CDR3 nucleotides: TGTGCCAGCAGTGAAGACAGGGGGGTCTACGAGCAGTACTTC. The V gene is TRBV27, the J gene TRBJ2-7; TRBD1 matches 9 bases. The CDR3 consists of 14 residues. Trimming took 5 bases from V and 3 from J; bases not matched to a gene: 5. Germline-derived CDR1 and CDR2 are MNHEY and SMNVEV (reference sequence).

This sequence joins TRBV9 and TRBJ1-1; the D gene is possibly TRBD1 (5 bases). The V end was cut by 0 bases, the J end by 0 bases, with 12 bases between. There are 16 residues in the CDR3. Germline V CDR1 and CDR2: SGDLS, YYNGEE. CDR3 amino acids: CASSVGGRGMNTEAFF. For the CDR3, the DNA is TGTGCCAGCAGCGTAGGAGGAAGGGGAATGAACACTGAAGCTTTCTTT.

This chain joins TRBV28 and TRBJ2-7; TRBD2 matches at 9 bases. This CDR3 contains 17 residues. The junction had 14 bases not matched to a gene; V was cut back by 4 bases and J by 4 bases. The germline gives CDR1 MDHEN, CDR2 SYDVKM. This CDR3 reads CASSSSGNPRGSYEQYF. The DNA for the CDR3 is TGTGCCAGCAGTTCTAGCGGGAACCCACGCGGGTCTTACGAGCAGTACTTC.

The chain employs TRBV30 and TRBJ1-2; D may be TRBD1 (5 bases). The CDR3 loop spans 13 amino acids. The V gene lost 6 bases and the J gene lost 4 bases, with 15 bases spanning the gap. The germline gives CDR1 GTSNPN, CDR2 SVGIG (reference sequence). CDR3 sequence: CACLWDLSYGYTF. The CDR3 DNA sequence: TGTGCCTGCCTCTGGGACTTGAGCTATGGCTACACCTTC.

The rearrangement uses TRBV9 and TRBJ2-5, with D tentatively TRBD1 (6 bases). The CDR3 contains 15 residues. Per the germline V gene, CDR1 is SGDLS and CDR2 is YYNGEE. Trimming shortened V by 4 bases and J by 2 bases, and 15 bases separated the two germline ends. DNA for the CDR3: TGTGCCAGCAGCTCTACAGGGACGGGACAAGAGACCCAGTACTTC. This codes for CASSSTGTGQETQYF.

This clone was detected only a few times. V is TRBV15 and J is TRBJ1-1; D perhaps matches TRBD1 (5 bases). V shed 1 base and J shed 2 bases, with 17 bases lying between them. This CDR3 comprises 17 residues. Germline V gives CDR1 LNHNV, CDR2 YYDKDF (reference sequence). CDR3 residues: CATSRGASPTANTEAFF. CDR3 sequence (DNA): TGTGCCACCAGCAGAGGGGCTTCGCCGACAGCTAACACTGAAGCTTTCTTT.

This clone was detected a few times. The V call is TRBV6-1, the J call TRBJ2-1; D gene ambiguous. Trimming removed 7 bases from V and 7 bases from J, with 11 bases in between. Germline V CDR1 and CDR2: MNHNS, SASEGT. The CDR3 is 12 residues long. The DNA for the CDR3 is TGTGCCAGCATCCCTCTAGTAAATGAGCAGTTCTTC. Encoded protein: CASIPLVNEQFF.

The chain carries TRBV5-6 and TRBJ2-1; weak D call: TRBD2 (5 bases). CDR3 length: 15 residues. Germline V gene sequence: CDR1 SGHDT, CDR2 YYEEEE. Trimming cost V 2 bases and J 3 bases, with 12 bases left between them. In DNA form, the CDR3 reads TGTGCCAGCAGCTTCGGGGTGTCCCACTACAATGAGCAGTTCTTC. Amino acids: CASSFGVSHYNEQFF.

This clone occurred a few times. This rearrangement joins TRBV7-2 to TRBJ2-3; no clear D. V shed 5 bases and J shed 6 bases, with 12 bases lying between them. CDR1 is SGHTA and CDR2 is FQGNSA in the germline V gene. CDR3 length: 13 residues. The CDR3 loop reads CASSPAPRDTQYF. The CDR3 DNA is TGTGCCAGCAGCCCGGCCCCCAGGGATACGCAGTATTTT.

This clone was counted a few times. The rearrangement links TRBV18 to TRBJ1-5; D gene uncertain. Trimming took off 5 bases at V and 3 bases at J, with 11 bases between the two ends. The CDR3 spans 14 residues. Looked up from germline, CDR1 is KGHSH and CDR2 is LQKENI. CDR3 bases: TGTGCCAGCTCAGAGGGCGGACCCAATCAGCCCCAGCATTTT. This sequence encodes CASSEGGPNQPQHF.

V and J are TRBV7-3 and TRBJ2-2; 7 positions match TRBD1. Germline lookup yields CDR1 SGHTA and CDR2 FQGTGA. This CDR3 has 15 residues. V lost 5 bases to trimming and J lost 4 bases; unmatched junction nucleotides: 7. The CDR3 nucleotides read TGTGCCAGCAGCCCCAGTGGGACAGTCACCGGGGAGCTGTTTTTT. The encoded protein is CASSPSGTVTGELFF.

This clone was counted only a few times. The chain employs TRBV7-2 and TRBJ2-1; 11 bases match TRBD2. The trim removed 4 bases at V and 4 bases at J, leaving 6 bases unmatched. The CDR3 has 16 amino acids. Germline V CDR1 and CDR2: SGHTA, FQGNSA. In DNA, the CDR3 is TGTGCCAGCAGCTCGATTAGCGGGAGGGCTTACAATGAGCAGTTCTTC. It codes for CASSSISGRAYNEQFF.

This chain uses TRBV27 with TRBJ2-5, with D possibly TRBD2 on 6 matching bases. The CDR3 has 13 residues. V was clipped by 5 bases and J by 2 bases, with 9 bases between them. Germline lookup yields CDR1 MNHEY and CDR2 SMNVEV (reference sequence). This chain's CDR3 is CASSRRGQETQYF. The CDR3 DNA follows: TGTGCCAGCAGTCGGAGGGGTCAAGAGACCCAGTACTTC.

V usage is TRBV4-1 and J usage is TRBJ2-1; 12 bases agree with TRBD2. There are 17 residues in the CDR3. CDR1 is MGHRA, CDR2 YSYEKL, per germline. V gave up 2 bases and J gave up 6 bases; unmatched junction bases: 8. The CDR3 loop reads CASSQPSGRAGANEQFF. The CDR3 bases are TGCGCCAGCAGCCAACCTAGCGGGAGGGCCGGGGCCAATGAGCAGTTCTTC.

The V and J genes are TRBV7-9 and TRBJ1-2, with D tentatively TRBD1 (6 bases). The CDR3 has 14 amino acids. The germline V gene encodes CDR1 SEHNR and CDR2 FQNEAQ (reference sequence). The germline V and J ends were trimmed by 7 bases and 8 bases, with 20 bases remaining between them. The CDR3: CASIDGQQTGGYTF. CDR3 sequence (DNA): TGTGCCAGCATCGATGGACAGCAAACGGGCGGCTACACCTTC. The full variable domain, with the rest looked up from reference TRBV7-9 and TRBJ1-2, is DTGVSQNPRHKITKRGQNVTFRCDPISEHNRLYWYRQTLGQGPEFLTYFQNEAQLEKSRLLSDRFSAERPKGSFSTLEIQRTEQGDSAMYLCASIDGQQTGGYTFGSGTRLTVV.

Only a few counts were recorded for this clone. The V call is TRBV5-1, the J call TRBJ2-2, with 7 bases identical to TRBD2. Germline CDR1 SGHRS, CDR2 YFSETQ. After removal of 0 bases from V and 4 bases from J, the junction contained 3 bases not matched to a gene. The CDR3 has 15 amino acids. Here the CDR3 DNA reads TGCGCCAGCAGCTTGGGTTCTAGCGGCACCGGGGAGCTGTTTTTT. It specifies CASSLGSSGTGELFF.

This clone was observed a few times. V is TRBV6-1 and J is TRBJ2-6; D is undetermined. V was trimmed by 0 bases and J by 0 bases, leaving 6 bases between them. Germline V lookup: CDR1 MNHNS, CDR2 SASEGT. The CDR3 loop spans 16 amino acids. DNA of the CDR3: TGTGCCAGCAGTGAAGCGGAGCGCTCTGGGGCCAACGTCCTGACTTTC. It is translated as CASSEAERSGANVLTF.

The chain combines TRBV9 with TRBJ1-3; D is unclear. Per germline, CDR1 SGDLS and CDR2 YYNGEE. This CDR3 is 14 amino acids long. V was cut by 5 bases and J by 1 base, with 10 bases left in between. In nucleotides, the CDR3 is TGTGCCAGCAGGCGCGGTGATTCTGGAAACACCATATATTTT. This codes for CASRRGDSGNTIYF.

The rearrangement links TRBV6-4 to TRBJ2-1; D is possibly TRBD2 (5 bases). V was shortened by 5 bases and J by 10 bases, with 15 bases between the two germline ends. The germline V gene has CDR1 MRHNA and CDR2 SNTAGT. This CDR3 has 13 residues. The CDR3 DNA follows: TGTGCCAGCAGTAAAGAGGCGAGCGGCGAGCAGTTCTTC. This translates into CASSKEASGEQFF.

This clone was detected a few times. The chain has TRBV7-2 and TRBJ2-7; TRBD2 agrees at 8 bases. The CDR3 totals 15 residues. Germline V gives CDR1 SGHTA, CDR2 FQGNSA. V was clipped by 5 bases and J by 7 bases; unmatched bases: 13. The CDR3 loop reads CASSLGGTRDREQYF. CDR3 in DNA: TGTGCCAGCAGCCTAGGAGGGACTAGGGACCGGGAGCAGTACTTC.

The J gene is TRBJ2-3, the V gene TRBV9; 10 bases fit TRBD2. Germline CDR1 SGDLS, CDR2 YYNGEE. The CDR3 length is 18 residues. V lost 0 bases, J lost 0 bases, and 7 bases stayed unmatched. CDR3 in DNA: TGTGCCAGCAGCGTAGAAGGAACTAGCGGGACTAGCACAGATACGCAGTATTTT. Translation: CASSVEGTSGTSTDTQYF.

The rearrangement uses TRBV20-1 and TRBJ2-7, with no clear D. V lost 5 bases, J lost 5 bases, and 10 bases lay in between. This CDR3 spans 11 amino acids. The V gene's germline CDR1 is DFQATT and CDR2 SNEGSKA (reference sequence). In DNA form, the CDR3 reads TGCAGTGCTGGGCTGGGCGACGAGCAGTACTTC. Translating gives CSAGLGDEQYF.

This clone was counted between two and nine times. This chain connects TRBV9 to TRBJ2-3; the match to TRBD1 covers 9 bases. The germline V gene has CDR1 SGDLS and CDR2 YYNGEE. Losses at the gene ends were 0 bases for V and 0 bases for J; bases not matched to a gene: 5. CDR3 size: 17 residues. Here the CDR3 DNA reads TGTGCCAGCAGCGTAGGCGGGACAGGGAAGAGCACAGATACGCAGTATTTT. Protein: CASSVGGTGKSTDTQYF.

This chain links TRBV7-6 with TRBJ2-7, with a tentative D call TRBD2 (6 bases). There are 14 residues in the CDR3. V was shortened by 5 bases and J by 0 bases, with 11 bases between the two germline ends. The germline gives CDR1 SGHVS, CDR2 FNYEAQ. CDR3 in DNA: TGTGCCAGCAGCGTGGGGGGAGACTCCTACGAGCAGTACTTC. Translating it yields CASSVGGDSYEQYF.